The 27 T cell receptor beta chains given below trace back to one sample, sequenced in a study of T cell changes during pregnancy in multiple sclerosis. TCRdb's table, derived via immunoSEQ multiplex PCR, lists solely in-frame clones and lacks some. Among approximately 70,000 clones listed, 85% to 95% were seen once. The source material was CD4+ T cells from peripheral blood mononuclear cells, sampled after pregnancy. The receptors here all came from a female donor with multiple sclerosis, enrolled in a pregnancy study.

This CDR3 is CASSAAGWTATLGGNTIYF. The CDR3 nucleotides read TGTGCCAGCAGCGCGGCGGGATGGACGGCAACCCTAGGGGGAAACACCATATATTTT. The chain has TRBV7-6 and TRBJ1-3; D unresolved. The CDR3 loop spans 19 amino acids. The germline CDR1 and CDR2 sequences are SGHVS and FNYEAQ. The germline V and J ends were trimmed by 5 bases and 4 bases, with 27 bases remaining between them.

CDR3 protein: CASRSRQGRSTEAFF. In DNA, the CDR3 is TGTGCCAGTAGGTCGAGACAGGGACGGAGCACTGAAGCTTTCTTT. The J gene is TRBJ1-1, the V gene TRBV19; 7 bases match TRBD1. Looked up from germline, CDR1 is LNHDA and CDR2 is SQIVND (reference sequence). After removal of 6 bases from V and 4 bases from J, the junction contained 11 bases not matched to a gene. This CDR3 comprises 15 residues.

The genes are TRBV6-4 and TRBJ2-1; TRBD1 matches 8 bases. The length of the CDR3 is 13 residues. CDR1 and CDR2 (germline): MRHNA, SNTAGT. The V gene end was trimmed by 4 bases and the J gene end by 7 bases; junction bases not matched to a gene: 3. The DNA for the CDR3 is TGTGCCAGCAGTGCGACAGGGGCGAATGAGCAGTTCTTC. Amino acid sequence: CASSATGANEQFF.

The chain joins TRBV4-2 to TRBJ2-7, with D possibly being TRBD1 (5 bases). Germline V gene sequence: CDR1 LGHNA, CDR2 YNFKEQ. The V gene lost 0 bases and the J gene lost 3 bases, with 9 bases spanning the gap. This CDR3 has 14 amino acids. The CDR3 sequence: CASSQEGRSYEQYF. The CDR3 DNA is TGTGCCAGCAGCCAAGAGGGGCGGAGCTACGAGCAGTACTTC.

The chain is built from TRBV15 and TRBJ1-5; TRBD1 matches at 11 bases. The ends lost 2 bases at V and 4 bases at J; junction bases unmatched: 10. The CDR3 spans 18 residues. Germline V gene sequence: CDR1 LNHNV, CDR2 YYDKDF (reference sequence). The CDR3 coding sequence is TGTGCCACCAGCAGATCCGGACAGGGGGCTAGGGGGAATCAGCCCCAGCATTTT. This translates into CATSRSGQGARGNQPQHF.

This chain joins TRBV18 and TRBJ2-5; D perhaps matches TRBD1 (6 bases). The CDR3 has 15 amino acids. In germline, CDR1 is KGHSH, CDR2 LQKENI. Trimming pared 3 bases from V and 2 bases from J, leaving 13 bases between. CDR3 DNA sequence: TGTGCCAGCTCACCTCCGGACAGAACTCAAGAGACCCAGTACTTC. Encoded protein: CASSPPDRTQETQYF. The whole variable domain, filled in from reference TRBV18 and TRBJ2-5, reads NAGVMQNPRHLVRRRGQEARLRCSPMKGHSHVYWYRQLPEEGLKFMVYLQKENIIDESGMPKERFSAEFPKEGPSILRIQQVVRGDSAAYFCASSPPDRTQETQYFGPGTRLLVL.

The J gene is TRBJ2-1, the V gene TRBV2; TRBD1 agrees at 9 bases. Trimming took 2 bases from V and 7 from J; bases not matched to a gene: 12. CDR1 SNHLY and CDR2 FYNNEI come from the germline V gene. The CDR3 consists of 17 residues. CDR3: CASSELTRDREGNEQFF. The CDR3 DNA reads as TGTGCCAGCAGTGAATTGACCCGGGACAGGGAAGGAAATGAGCAGTTCTTC.

The rearrangement joins TRBV11-2 to TRBJ2-2, with D maybe TRBD2 (5 bases). The CDR3 has 18 residues. Germline V CDR1 and CDR2: SGHAT, FQNNGV. V lost 1 base and J 7 bases, leaving 22 bases between the germline ends. Written as DNA, the CDR3 is TGTGCCAGCAGCTTAGTTCGAATTGGAGGACCGACGAACGGGGAGCTGTTTTTT. This sequence encodes CASSLVRIGGPTNGELFF.

The rearrangement joins TRBV7-2 to TRBJ1-2; 7 bases fit TRBD1. The V segment lost 4 bases and the J segment 7 bases; nucleotides outside the gene matches: 6. CDR3 length: 13 amino acids. Germline values: CDR1 SGHTA, CDR2 FQGNSA. The CDR3 sequence: CASSSTGSAGYTF. The CDR3 DNA reads TGTGCCAGCAGCTCGACAGGGTCGGCTGGCTACACCTTC.

The chain carries TRBV29-1 and TRBJ2-2; maybe TRBD2 (5 bases). The CDR3 runs to 14 residues. V was clipped by 4 bases and J by 5 bases, with 14 bases between them. Germline V gene sequence: CDR1 SQVTM, CDR2 ANQGSEA. CDR3 sequence: CSVVVEGLTGELFF. As DNA, the CDR3 is TGCAGCGTTGTAGTCGAGGGTTTGACCGGGGAGCTGTTTTTT.

The chain uses TRBV4-2 and TRBJ2-1; the D gene is possibly TRBD2 (5 bases). The germline V gene encodes CDR1 LGHNA and CDR2 YNFKEQ. The CDR3 is made up of 17 amino acids. V was pared by 1 base and J by 0 bases, with 13 bases between. In DNA form, the CDR3 reads TGTGCCAGCAGCCAAGGGCCCATAGGGAGCTCCTACAATGAGCAGTTCTTC. This codes for CASSQGPIGSSYNEQFF.

This CDR3 is CASSLRQDNEQFF. DNA for the CDR3: TGTGCCAGCAGCTTGAGACAGGACAATGAGCAGTTCTTC. The V and J genes are TRBV5-4 and TRBJ2-1; D perhaps matches TRBD1 (6 bases). The CDR3 consists of 13 residues. CDR1 is SGHNT, CDR2 YYREEE, per germline (reference sequence). V lost 1 base and J lost 5, with 7 bases in between.

The gene calls are TRBV14 and TRBJ1-1; D is possibly TRBD1 (5 bases). Trimming removed 1 base at V and 6 bases at J, with 12 bases between. The CDR3 is made up of 14 amino acids. CDR1 and CDR2 from the germline V gene are SGHDN and FVKESK. This CDR3 reads CASSQVGGWAEAFF. DNA of the CDR3: TGTGCCAGCAGCCAAGTCGGGGGTTGGGCTGAAGCTTTCTTT. Full variable domain (outside the CDR3, taken from reference TRBV14 and TRBJ1-1): EAGVTQFPSHSVIEKGQTVTLRCDPISGHDNLYWYRRVMGKEIKFLLHFVKESKQDESGMPNNRFLAERTGGTYSTLKVQPAELEDSGVYFCASSQVGGWAEAFFGQGTRLTVV.

The chain is built from TRBV28 and TRBJ1-1; 8 nucleotides match TRBD1. J was trimmed by 1 base and V by 5 bases; bases with no gene match: 6. Germline-derived CDR1 and CDR2 are MDHEN and SYDVKM. The CDR3 contains 15 residues. This chain's CDR3 is CASSPRGRGNTEAFF. The CDR3 DNA sequence: TGTGCCAGCAGTCCCAGGGGGCGGGGGAACACTGAAGCTTTCTTT.

V usage is TRBV11-2 and J usage is TRBJ2-1; 14 bases agree with TRBD2. This CDR3 is built from 17 residues. Germline trimming cut 5 bases from V and 6 bases from J; bases unmatched to any gene: 9. Germline values: CDR1 SGHAT, CDR2 FQNNGV. Here the CDR3 reads CASSKGLAGVGGNEQFF. The CDR3 bases are TGTGCCAGCAGCAAGGGACTAGCGGGAGTAGGCGGCAATGAGCAGTTCTTC.

The chain joins TRBV6-1 to TRBJ2-3, with 8 positions matching TRBD2. The CDR3 is 17 residues long. The germline CDR1 and CDR2 sequences are MNHNS and SASEGT. The J segment lost 0 bases and the V segment lost 4 bases, leaving 9 bases of the junction unmatched. DNA for the CDR3: TGTGCCAGCAGTGTGTTGTCTAGCGGGTCTAGCACAGATACGCAGTATTTT. It encodes CASSVLSSGSSTDTQYF.

The CDR3 nucleotides read TGTGCCAGCAGCCAGACTAGCGGGAGCTTTAATGAGCAGTTCTTC. The encoded protein is CASSQTSGSFNEQFF. The chain links TRBV4-2 to TRBJ2-1, with TRBD2 identical over 12 bases. Germline V CDR1 and CDR2: LGHNA, YNFKEQ. The V segment lost 3 bases and the J segment 7 bases; nucleotides outside the gene matches: 4. The CDR3 loop spans 15 amino acids.

The CDR3 here is CASSLFLSEAFF. The CDR3 bases are TGTGCCAGCAGCTTATTTTTGAGTGAAGCTTTCTTT. The chain is built from TRBV7-2 and TRBJ1-1; D remains ambiguous. V was pared by 2 bases and J by 7 bases, with 8 bases between. Germline V CDR1 and CDR2: SGHTA, FQGNSA. This CDR3 spans 12 amino acids.

J is TRBJ2-3 and V is TRBV2; 9 bases map to TRBD2. From germline, CDR1 is SNHLY and CDR2 FYNNEI. This CDR3 comprises 15 residues. The junction had 5 bases not matched to a gene; V was cut back by 6 bases and J by 1 base. The CDR3 region is CASRVAGVGTDTQYF. The CDR3 region has the DNA TGTGCCAGCAGGGTAGCGGGAGTTGGCACAGATACGCAGTATTTT.

The chain is built from TRBV19 and TRBJ1-1; a possible D gene is TRBD1 (6 bases). This CDR3 is 17 amino acids long. The V gene lost 4 bases and the J gene lost 5 bases, with 23 bases spanning the gap. Germline V gives CDR1 LNHDA, CDR2 SQIVND (reference sequence). The CDR3 region is CASSTVVTGRLRTEAFF. DNA for the CDR3: TGTGCCAGTAGTACCGTGGTAACAGGGCGATTGAGAACTGAAGCTTTCTTT. The whole variable domain, remainder taken from reference TRBV19 and TRBJ1-1, is DGGITQSPKYLFRKEGQNVTLSCEQNLNHDAMYWYRQDPGQGLRLIYYSQIVNDFQKGDIAEGYSVSREKKESFPLTVTSAQKNPTAFYLCASSTVVTGRLRTEAFFGQGTRLTVV.

The chain carries TRBV19 and TRBJ1-2; 9 bases line up with TRBD1. The CDR3 loop spans 13 amino acids. Trimming took 6 bases from V and 4 from J; bases not matched to a gene: 3. Germline CDR1 LNHDA, CDR2 SQIVND (reference sequence). The CDR3 protein is CASRQGAIYGYTF. The DNA of the CDR3 is TGTGCCAGTAGACAGGGGGCCATCTATGGCTACACCTTC.

The gene calls are TRBV19 and TRBJ2-7, with D maybe TRBD2 (7 bases). The CDR3 is 15 amino acids. Germline assignment: CDR1 LNHDA and CDR2 SQIVND (reference sequence). The V end lost 5 bases, the J end lost 5 bases, and 19 bases lay between the germline ends. CDR3 DNA: TGTGCCAGTAGTCCACGGGGGGCAGGTCGGGACGAGCAGTACTTC. Translating it yields CASSPRGAGRDEQYF.

The V and J genes are TRBV28 and TRBJ1-5; perhaps TRBD1 as D (5 bases). The CDR3 is 18 amino acids. Germline CDR1 reads MDHEN; CDR2 reads SYDVKM. V shed 8 bases and J shed 0 bases, with 23 bases lying between them. The CDR3 spells CASSSPPGRGYSNQPQHF. The DNA of the CDR3 is TGTGCCAGCTCGTCCCCTCCCGGGAGGGGTTATAGCAATCAGCCCCAGCATTTT. The variable domain in full, completed from reference TRBV28 and TRBJ1-5, reads DVKVTQSSRYLVKRTGEKVFLECVQDMDHENMFWYRQDPGLGLRLIYFSYDVKMKEKGDIPEGYSVSREKKERFSLILESASTNQTSMYLCASSSPPGRGYSNQPQHFGDGTRLSIL.

The chain links TRBV6-1 to TRBJ1-4; TRBD1 is a possible D gene (5 bases). Germline lookup yields CDR1 MNHNS and CDR2 SASEGT. The CDR3 has 15 amino acids. V lost 4 bases and J 5 bases, leaving 14 bases between the germline ends. The CDR3 region is CASSGRGTENEKLFF. The DNA for the CDR3 is TGTGCCAGCAGTGGTCGGGGGACTGAGAATGAAAAACTGTTTTTT.

The chain links TRBV7-9 to TRBJ2-3, with a weak D call TRBD1 (5 bases). Looked up from germline, CDR1 is SEHNR and CDR2 is FQNEAQ (reference sequence). This CDR3 spans 15 amino acids. V gave up 1 base and J gave up 0 bases, with 8 bases separating them. The CDR3 protein is CASSLGTTSTDTQYF. The CDR3 coding sequence is TGTGCCAGCAGCTTAGGGACAACTAGCACAGATACGCAGTATTTT.

The rearrangement joins TRBV27 to TRBJ2-1, with 9 nucleotides matching TRBD2. Germline V gives CDR1 MNHEY, CDR2 SMNVEV (reference sequence). V dropped 8 bases and J dropped 6; count of bases not matched to a gene: 5. This CDR3 is 13 amino acids long. The DNA of the CDR3 is TGTGCCAGCGGGATAGCGGGAGCCAATGAGCAGTTCTTC. This gives the protein CASGIAGANEQFF.

The rearrangement links TRBV18 to TRBJ2-7; maybe TRBD2 (6 bases). Germline assignment: CDR1 KGHSH and CDR2 LQKENI. The CDR3 contains 13 residues. The ends were cut back, 1 base at V and 3 bases at J, with 7 bases in the middle. CDR3 protein: CASSPLADYEQYF. Here the CDR3 DNA reads TGTGCCAGCTCACCACTAGCGGACTACGAGCAGTACTTC.